These T cell receptor beta chains were read from a single sample in a study of blood T cell repertoires in COVID-19. Assay used: immunoSEQ multiplex PCR; TCRdb lists only in-frame clones, some missing. This table holds around 40,000 clones, nearly 90% found once. Source material: peripheral blood. The receptors originated from a man in his sixties with COVID-19, enrolled during active disease. CDR3s include the opening cysteine and the closing phenylalanine or tryptophan.

TRBV19 CASTQTVSTEAFF
TRBV6-4 CASSDDPGYSTDTQYF
TRBV15 CATDRGGNQPQHF
TRBV7-9 CASSSEGQVYNEQFF
TRBV11-2 CASSLGGNTEAFF
TRBV4-2 CASSRLAGGSVSYNEQFF
TRBV11-2 CASSLVHLREQYF
TRBV4-2 CASSQAAGKNSETQYF
TRBV19 CASSMTGYIQYF
TRBV28 CASSPSRGPTNEKLFF
TRBV7-8 CASSPLAGTLSDTQYF
TRBV7-9 CASSIGLAGGETQYF
TRBV28 CASRRTARGNQPQHF
TRBV19 CASSIAPLSLNSNQPQHF
TRBV28 CASSTLGETEYYGYTF
TRBV30 CAWSVLAGGTDTQYF
TRBV29-1 CSVEGQGGQAFF
TRBV6-6 CASSLSGTGPSGETQYF
TRBV11-2 CASSLQLYTGELFF
TRBV5-1 CASSTTGTDNSPLHF
TRBV7-7 CASSPLTENTEAFF
TRBV5-1 CASSLGGQGDYEQYF
TRBV5-5 CASSLGQGASEQYF
TRBV7-9 CASSLGGGDRGDQPQHF
TRBV18 CASSADRATEAFF
TRBV20-1 CSASGSGSGGDEQFF
TRBV9 CASSARTGGANVLTF
TRBV6-6 CASTSSSNEKLFF
TRBV4-2 CASSQVTGGGDSGANVLTF
TRBV3-1/TRBV3-2 CASSPVTTSYEQYF
TRBV5-6 CASSSSTDTQYF
TRBV5-8 CASSPTGGEWPQHF
TRBV7-8 CASSEGQAVEKLFF
TRBV18 CASSPGQGRNTIYF
TRBV29-1 CSVGVAGGDTGELFF
TRBV11-3 CASSLDLISGRYDEQFF
TRBV6-5 CASSKWGEGDGYTF
TRBV7-9 CASSSTPGQGSGYTF
TRBV19 CASSISRSYSNQPQHF
TRBV5-8 CASSYPRLAGYNEQFF
TRBV2 CASSEVGSAKNIQYF
TRBV7-9 CASSPGGQGQETQYF
TRBV7-8 CASSSQQGSYEQYF
TRBV19 CASSPGLYYEQYF
TRBV28 CASSFSAVLTKNIQYF
TRBV25-1 CASSEYGNEKLFF
TRBV18 CASSLVVALRGNTIYF
TRBV29-1 CSVDSGARGRTEAFF
TRBV28 CAIQREGLTVGELFF
TRBV7-9 CASRLGSSYNEQFF